The rows below give T cell receptor beta chains drawn from one sample of a study of cytomegalovirus exposure and HLA in healthy donors. Here immunoSEQ multiplex PCR was the method, and the copy in TCRdb shows in-frame clones only, minus some. This sample has approximately 150,000 clones, with 65% to 90% found just once. Sequencing was performed on PBMCs. The receptors derive from a man aged 50 or older in good health and CMV-seropositive. Each CDR3 is given with its conserved first and last residue. D genes are given only for firm matches. The size entry is marked missing in some rows and otherwise reads once, few, many or a size class.

v_call: TRBV5-1; j_call: TRBJ2-3; clone_size: NA; d_call: NA; cdr3_nt: TGCGCCAGCAGCCCACGGGTAGGAGATACGCAGTATTTT; cdr3_aa: CASSPRVGDTQYF
v_call: TRBV11-2; j_call: TRBJ2-7; clone_size: NA; d_call: TRBD1; cdr3_nt: TGTGCCAGCAGCTTAGACGGGACAGGGGGCCTCGAGCAGTACTTC; cdr3_aa: CASSLDGTGGLEQYF
v_call: TRBV19; j_call: TRBJ1-5; clone_size: NA; d_call: TRBD1; cdr3_nt: TGTGCCAGTAGTAGGGGACAGGGACAGCCCCAGCATTTT; cdr3_aa: CASSRGQGQPQHF
v_call: TRBV4-3; j_call: TRBJ2-7; clone_size: NA; d_call: NA; cdr3_nt: TGCGCCAGCAGCCAAGATAGGAGGAGCTCCTACGAGCAGTACTTC; cdr3_aa: CASSQDRRSSYEQYF
v_call: TRBV7-9; j_call: TRBJ2-1; clone_size: NA; d_call: TRBD1; cdr3_nt: TGTGCCAGCAGCTTAGCCCAGGGGGCGAGGAATGAGCAGTTCTTC; cdr3_aa: CASSLAQGARNEQFF
v_call: TRBV27; j_call: TRBJ1-5; clone_size: NA; d_call: NA; cdr3_nt: TGTGCCAGCAGCTCGGTGGGTCAACGGGTAGGTAGCAATCAGCCCCAGCATTTT; cdr3_aa: CASSSVGQRVGSNQPQHF
v_call: TRBV7-2; j_call: TRBJ2-2; clone_size: NA; d_call: TRBD2; cdr3_nt: TGTGCCAGCAGCTTAGGTCTAGCGGGGGTAGGGGAGCTGTTTTTT; cdr3_aa: CASSLGLAGVGELFF
v_call: TRBV18; j_call: TRBJ1-6; clone_size: NA; d_call: NA; cdr3_nt: TGTGCCAGCTCACCATCGGGTTTCGGTTCACCCCTCCACTTT; cdr3_aa: CASSPSGFGSPLHF
v_call: TRBV7-2; j_call: TRBJ1-6; clone_size: NA; d_call: NA; cdr3_nt: TGTGCCAGCAGCTTCCGGGACGGACAGTCACCCCTCCACTTT; cdr3_aa: CASSFRDGQSPLHF
v_call: TRBV7-2; j_call: TRBJ1-3; clone_size: NA; d_call: TRBD1; cdr3_nt: TGTGCCAGCAGCCGGACAGGTACCTCTGGAAACACCATATATTTT; cdr3_aa: CASSRTGTSGNTIYF
v_call: TRBV29-1; j_call: TRBJ2-2; clone_size: NA; d_call: TRBD1; cdr3_nt: TGCAGCGTTGCTCAGGGGGCGGGCGGGGAGCTGTTTTTT; cdr3_aa: CSVAQGAGGELFF
v_call: TRBV19; j_call: TRBJ2-5; clone_size: NA; d_call: TRBD2; cdr3_nt: TGTGCCAGTCGGGACTACAATGGGGAGACCCAGTACTTC; cdr3_aa: CASRDYNGETQYF
v_call: TRBV19; j_call: TRBJ2-7; clone_size: NA; d_call: NA; cdr3_nt: TGTGCCAGTGCCGGGTCTCACTACGAGCAGTACTTC; cdr3_aa: CASAGSHYEQYF
v_call: TRBV7-3; j_call: TRBJ2-2; clone_size: few; d_call: TRBD1; cdr3_nt: TGTGCCAGCAGCATGACAGGGACCGGGGAGCTGTTTTTT; cdr3_aa: CASSMTGTGELFF
v_call: TRBV19; j_call: TRBJ2-1; clone_size: NA; d_call: NA; cdr3_nt: TGTGCCAGTAGTATAGATGTTGGACTGAACAATGAGCAGTTCTTC; cdr3_aa: CASSIDVGLNNEQFF
v_call: TRBV4-3; j_call: TRBJ2-3; clone_size: NA; d_call: NA; cdr3_nt: TGCGCCAGCAGCCAAGAGCCACAGGTTGTCACAGATACGCAGTATTTT; cdr3_aa: CASSQEPQVVTDTQYF
v_call: TRBV15; j_call: TRBJ2-7; clone_size: NA; d_call: TRBD2; cdr3_nt: TGTGCCACCAGCAGAGATTACTGGTCCCGGGAGGTAGTCGAGCAGTACTTC; cdr3_aa: CATSRDYWSREVVEQYF
v_call: TRBV29-1; j_call: TRBJ1-5; clone_size: NA; d_call: NA; cdr3_nt: TGCAGCGTTTCTAAGGACATGGGGCAGCCCCAGCATTTT; cdr3_aa: CSVSKDMGQPQHF
v_call: TRBV29-1; j_call: TRBJ1-1; clone_size: once; d_call: NA; cdr3_nt: TGCAGCGTGAAAGGACAGCTTAACACTGAAGCTTTCTTT; cdr3_aa: CSVKGQLNTEAFF